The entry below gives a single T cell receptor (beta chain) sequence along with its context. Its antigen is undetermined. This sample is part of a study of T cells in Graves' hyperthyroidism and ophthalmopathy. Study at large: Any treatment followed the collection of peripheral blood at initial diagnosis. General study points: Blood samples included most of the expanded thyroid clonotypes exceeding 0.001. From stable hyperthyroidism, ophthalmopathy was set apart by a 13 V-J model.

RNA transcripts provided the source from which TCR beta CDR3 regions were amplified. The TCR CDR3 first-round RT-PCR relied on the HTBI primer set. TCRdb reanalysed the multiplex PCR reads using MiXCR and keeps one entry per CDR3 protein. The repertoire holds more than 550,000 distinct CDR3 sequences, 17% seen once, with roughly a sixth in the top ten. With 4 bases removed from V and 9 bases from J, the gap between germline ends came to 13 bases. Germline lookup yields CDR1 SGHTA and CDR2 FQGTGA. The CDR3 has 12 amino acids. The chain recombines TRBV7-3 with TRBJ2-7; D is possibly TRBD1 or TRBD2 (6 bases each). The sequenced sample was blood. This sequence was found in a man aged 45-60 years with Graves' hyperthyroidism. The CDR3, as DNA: TGTGCCAGCAGCTCAAAGGGGGGCGTGCAGTACTTC. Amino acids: CASSSKGGVQYF.